This T cell receptor (beta chain) is drawn from a study of synovial regulatory T cells in juvenile arthritis. Study as a whole: A few patients were therapy-naive; over five received methotrexate alone. Points from the study as a whole: Inflammation-associated Treg cells in blood had less TCR diversity than the remaining blood Treg cells.

The V gene's germline CDR1 is SGHDN and CDR2 FVKESK. This CDR3 is 14 amino acids long. The protein alone is recorded here. Details on this clone: Its antigen is not known.

Eleven-patient cohort: roughly 11 active juvenile idiopathic arthritis patients, 3 polyarticular, 8 oligoarticular. Repertoires were generated with immunoSEQ multiplex PCR, while TCRdb's copy carries only in-frame clones and drops some. This sample contains just under 10,000 clones. The sequence was obtained from a donor aged 2-30 years with juvenile idiopathic arthritis. V is TRBV14 and J is TRBJ1-2; the D gene TCRdb calls, TRBD1, cannot be checked with no DNA. Material for sequencing was Treg cells from blood. Subset in this sample: remaining (HLA-DR-negative) circulating blood Treg cells. The CDR3: CASSQTGGSYGYTF. Full variable domain (remainder filled in from reference TRBV14 and TRBJ1-2): EAGVTQFPSHSVIEKGQTVTLRCDPISGHDNLYWYRRVMGKEIKFLLHFVKESKQDESGMPNNRFLAERTGGTYSTLKVQPAELEDSGVYFCASSQTGGSYGYTFGSGTRLTVV.